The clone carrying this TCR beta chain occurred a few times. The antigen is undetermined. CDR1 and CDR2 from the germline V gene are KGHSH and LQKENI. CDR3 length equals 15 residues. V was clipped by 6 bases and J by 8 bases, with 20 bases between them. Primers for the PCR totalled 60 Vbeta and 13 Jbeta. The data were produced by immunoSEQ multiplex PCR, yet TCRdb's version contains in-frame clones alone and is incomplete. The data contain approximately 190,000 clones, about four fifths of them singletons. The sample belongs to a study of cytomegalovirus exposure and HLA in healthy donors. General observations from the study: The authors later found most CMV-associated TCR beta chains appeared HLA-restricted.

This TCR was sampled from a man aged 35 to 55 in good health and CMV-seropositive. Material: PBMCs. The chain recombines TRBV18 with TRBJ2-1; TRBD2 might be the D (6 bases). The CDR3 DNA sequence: TGTGCCAGCTCGACGGATCGCGGGGTAGCCGATGAGCAGTTCTTC. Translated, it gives CASSTDRGVADEQFF.